The 26 T cell receptor beta chains below come from one sample, sequenced in a study of blood T cell repertoires in COVID-19. Produced via immunoSEQ multiplex PCR; TCRdb's table is partial and in-frame only. Altogether fewer than 200,000 clones are present, around 74% being singletons, with the ten largest covering around 2.8%. The material sequenced was peripheral blood. The receptors shown here come from a man between 65 and 85 years old with acute or convalescent COVID-19.

The V and J genes are TRBV2 and TRBJ2-2; D gene ambiguous. Germline V gives CDR1 SNHLY, CDR2 FYNNEI. The CDR3 runs 15 residues. The V and J ends lost 4 bases and 1 base respectively, with 10 bases between them. The CDR3 DNA sequence: TGTGCCAGCAGTGCAGCTGGAGTGAACACCGGGGAGCTGTTTTTT. This codes for CASSAAGVNTGELFF.

V is TRBV30 and J is TRBJ2-3; D remains unclear. V lost 3 bases, J lost 1 base, and 11 bases lay in between. The CDR3 has 14 residues. Germline CDR1 is GTSNPN and CDR2 is SVGIG (reference sequence). This CDR3 is CAWRIWAGTDTQYF. In nucleotides, the CDR3 is TGTGCCTGGAGAATCTGGGCTGGCACAGATACGCAGTATTTT.

The genes are TRBV19 and TRBJ1-5, with D unclear. This CDR3 is 16 amino acids long. V dropped 3 bases and J dropped 1 base, with 13 bases sitting between them. CDR1 and CDR2 (germline): LNHDA, SQIVND (reference sequence). Here the CDR3 DNA reads TGTGCCAGTAGTATGCGTGAGGGCCAGAGCAATCAGCCCCAGCATTTT. Amino acids: CASSMREGQSNQPQHF. Supplemented by reference TRBV19 and TRBJ1-5, the full variable domain reads DGGITQSPKYLFRKEGQNVTLSCEQNLNHDAMYWYRQDPGQGLRLIYYSQIVNDFQKGDIAEGYSVSREKKESFPLTVTSAQKNPTAFYLCASSMREGQSNQPQHFGDGTRLSIL.

The chain carries TRBV6-1 and TRBJ2-7, with no clear D. The CDR3 spans 12 residues. V was clipped by 3 bases and J by 0 bases, with 3 bases between them. CDR1 and CDR2 from the germline V gene are MNHNS and SASEGT. CDR3 in amino acids: CASSDLSYEQYF. The CDR3 DNA reads TGTGCCAGCAGTGACCTCTCCTACGAGCAGTACTTC.

This clone was recorded only once. This chain uses TRBV27 with TRBJ1-1, with D tentatively TRBD1 (5 bases). V gave up 6 bases and J gave up 3 bases, with 26 bases separating them. The germline V gene encodes CDR1 MNHEY and CDR2 SMNVEV (reference sequence). The CDR3 has 18 residues. The chain's CDR3 is CASSPRQGARGDYTEAFF. The CDR3 coding sequence is TGTGCCAGCAGCCCCCGGCAGGGCGCGAGAGGAGACTACACTGAAGCTTTCTTT.

The chain joins TRBV21-1 to TRBJ2-1; the D segment call TRBD2 is taken from the table without a DNA check. TRBV21-1 is labeled a pseudogene. The CDR3 is 18 amino acids. CDR3 sequence: CASSIDPSESSSYNEQFF. The DNA of the CDR3 is TGTGCCAGCAGCATTGACCCTAGCGAATCGAGCTCCTACAATGAGCAGTTCTTC.

This clone has a single count. The V gene is TRBV11-3, the J gene TRBJ2-5; a possible D gene is TRBD2 (6 bases). Trimming took off 1 base at V and 2 bases at J, with 14 bases between the two ends. From germline, CDR1 is SGHNT and CDR2 YENEEA. CDR3 length: 16 residues. CDR3 amino acids: CASSLGGVGRQETQYF. CDR3 DNA: TGTGCCAGCAGCTTAGGCGGGGTTGGCCGGCAAGAGACCCAGTACTTC. The variable domain in full, completed from reference TRBV11-3 and TRBJ2-5, reads EAGVVQSPRYKIIEKKQPVAFWCNPISGHNTLYWYLQNLGQGPELLIRYENEEAVDDSQLPKDRFSAERLKGVDSTLKIQPAELGDSAVYLCASSLGGVGRQETQYFGPGTRLLVL.

The V call is TRBV27, the J call TRBJ1-3; D is unresolved. Germline-derived CDR1 and CDR2 are MNHEY and SMNVEV (reference sequence). This CDR3 has 14 residues. Between the trimmed V and J ends, which lost 4 bases and 8 bases, there was a span of 15 bases. CDR3 bases: TGTGCCAGCAGTTACCTTCGAGGGTCGGACACCATATATTTT. Translation: CASSYLRGSDTIYF.

The chain uses TRBV27 and TRBJ2-1, with D possibly being TRBD2 (5 bases). V was shortened by 2 bases and J by 7 bases, with 6 bases between the two germline ends. Germline values: CDR1 MNHEY, CDR2 SMNVEV (reference sequence). The CDR3 runs to 12 residues. Written as DNA, the CDR3 is TGTGCCAGCAGTTTACCGGGGAATGAGCAGTTCTTC. It codes for CASSLPGNEQFF.

There are a few counts of this clone. The rearrangement joins TRBV11-3 to TRBJ1-3; D remains ambiguous. The germline V gene encodes CDR1 SGHNT and CDR2 YENEEA. Trimming took off 0 bases at V and 5 bases at J, with 11 bases between the two ends. The CDR3 covers 15 residues. CDR3 DNA: TGTGCCAGCAGCTTAGAGGAGGGCGGAAGAAACACCATATATTTT. Amino acids: CASSLEEGGRNTIYF. Full variable domain (remainder filled in from reference TRBV11-3 and TRBJ1-3): EAGVVQSPRYKIIEKKQPVAFWCNPISGHNTLYWYLQNLGQGPELLIRYENEEAVDDSQLPKDRFSAERLKGVDSTLKIQPAELGDSAVYLCASSLEEGGRNTIYFGEGSWLTVV.

The chain combines TRBV25-1 with TRBJ2-7; the match to TRBD1 covers 7 bases. The ends lost 5 bases at V and 1 base at J; junction bases unmatched: 5. CDR1 is MGHDK and CDR2 is SYGVNS in the germline V gene. This CDR3 spans 14 amino acids. This chain's CDR3 is CASSPQDRSYEQYF. CDR3 DNA: TGTGCCAGCAGTCCTCAGGACAGGTCCTACGAGCAGTACTTC.

The rearrangement joins TRBV12-3 or TRBV12-4 to TRBJ2-7, with D unresolved. This CDR3 contains 12 residues. Trimming stripped 6 bases from V and 4 bases from J, with 10 bases between. The CDR3: CASSFGGYEQYF. The CDR3 DNA reads TGTGCCAGCAGCTTTGGCGGATACGAGCAGTACTTC.

This clone showed up just once. The chain couples TRBV3-1 (or the pseudogene TRBV3-2) to TRBJ2-2; TRBD2 is a possible D gene (6 bases). The CDR3 runs to 16 residues. CDR1 is LGHDT, CDR2 YNNKEL, per germline (reference sequence). Trimming removed 2 bases from V and 1 base from J, with 11 bases in between. The CDR3 nucleotides are TGTGCCAGCAGCCAACTAGGCGGGGTGAACACCGGGGAGCTGTTTTTT. This codes for CASSQLGGVNTGELFF.

The V call is TRBV3-1 (or the pseudogene TRBV3-2), the J call TRBJ1-2; D is unclear. CDR3 size: 17 residues. Germline V CDR1 and CDR2: LGHDT, YNNKEL (reference sequence). V was pared by 1 base and J by 4 bases, with 19 bases between. The CDR3 DNA sequence: TGTGCCAGCAGCCAAGGTTGGGCGATTGATAGGCGCTATGGCTACACCTTC. This codes for CASSQGWAIDRRYGYTF.

This rearrangement joins TRBV10-3 to TRBJ2-5; TRBD2 aligns across 12 bases. The germline V gene has CDR1 ENHRY and CDR2 SYGVKD. The CDR3 contains 16 residues. After removal of 3 bases from V and 1 base from J, the junction contained 3 bases not matched to a gene. The CDR3 region is CAISEGLAGIQETQYF. The CDR3 nucleotides are TGTGCCATCAGTGAAGGACTAGCGGGAATCCAAGAGACCCAGTACTTC.

This clone is a singleton in its sample. The germline gene is not matched at one end of the junction; a read error may be the cause. The CDR3 is CASSLGSGVTGELFF. CDR3 nucleotide sequence: TGTGCCAGCAGTTTAGGGAGCGGGGTCACCGGGGAGCTGTTTTTT. The chain carries TRBV11-1 and TRBJ2-2; 7 bases line up with TRBD2. This CDR3 has 15 residues. CDR1 is SGHAT and CDR2 is FQDESV in the germline V gene (reference sequence).

The gene calls are TRBV28 and TRBJ1-5, with 12 positions matching TRBD1. CDR1 is MDHEN and CDR2 is SYDVKM in the germline V gene. The CDR3 runs 16 residues. V lost 8 bases and J lost 1; bases outside the gene matches: 6. The CDR3 reads CASLGTGGRSNQPQHF. In nucleotides, the CDR3 is TGTGCCAGCCTCGGGACAGGGGGCAGGAGCAATCAGCCCCAGCATTTT.

V usage is TRBV28 and J usage is TRBJ2-7; 8 positions agree with TRBD2. The V gene end was trimmed by 5 bases and the J gene end by 6 bases; junction bases not matched to a gene: 15. The germline CDR1 and CDR2 sequences are MDHEN and SYDVKM. This CDR3 has 16 amino acids. In nucleotides, the CDR3 is TGTGCCAGCAGTGGCGCGGGGACTAGTTCGTTTGGCGAGCAGTACTTC. This gives the protein CASSGAGTSSFGEQYF.

This clone was detected many times. The chain carries TRBV12-3 or TRBV12-4 and TRBJ1-2; no definite D call. The CDR3 has 12 residues. Trimming took 6 bases from V and 3 from J, leaving 8 bases between them. CDR3 nucleotides: TGTGCCAGCAGATCCGACTACTATGGCTACACCTTC. Translated: CASRSDYYGYTF.

The chain has TRBV28 and TRBJ1-4; maybe TRBD1 (5 bases). The CDR3 is made up of 16 amino acids. Trimming cost V 3 bases and J 8 bases, with 19 bases left between them. The germline gives CDR1 MDHEN, CDR2 SYDVKM. CDR3 sequence (DNA): TGTGCCAGCAGTTTCAAGGGCCCCGGGGGAGTAGAAAAACTGTTTTTT. Its protein product is CASSFKGPGGVEKLFF.

The chain couples TRBV2 to TRBJ1-1; D remains unclear. CDR1 and CDR2 from the germline V gene are SNHLY and FYNNEI. CDR3 length: 13 amino acids. The germline V and J ends were trimmed by 4 bases and 4 bases, with 10 bases remaining between them. The CDR3 nucleotides read TGTGCCAGCAGTGGCTCCGGGTTCACTGAAGCTTTCTTT. Protein sequence: CASSGSGFTEAFF.

This chain uses TRBV6-6 with TRBJ2-7; D might be TRBD1 (6 bases). This CDR3 is built from 15 residues. The germline V gene has CDR1 MNHNY and CDR2 SVGAGI (reference sequence). The germline V and J ends were trimmed by 7 bases and 5 bases, with 21 bases remaining between them. The chain's CDR3 is CASKEPGQGDDEQYF. CDR3 nucleotide sequence: TGTGCCAGCAAAGAACCGGGACAAGGGGACGACGAGCAGTACTTC.

The rearrangement joins TRBV5-4 to TRBJ1-2, with a weak D call TRBD1 (5 bases). This CDR3 contains 14 residues. Germline V gene lookup returns CDR1 SGHNT and CDR2 YYREEE (reference sequence). Trimming took off 0 bases at V and 8 bases at J, with 14 bases between the two ends. CDR3: CASSLAQGVDGYTF. The CDR3 nucleotides read TGTGCCAGCAGCTTGGCCCAAGGGGTTGACGGCTACACCTTC.

This chain uses TRBV13 with TRBJ1-1; TRBD1 might be the D (5 bases). V lost 2 bases, J lost 4 bases, and 14 bases lay in between. Per the germline V gene, CDR1 is PRHDT and CDR2 is FYEKMQ (reference sequence). CDR3 length: 15 amino acids. The CDR3 here is CASSLQGGKGTEAFF. Written as DNA, the CDR3 is TGTGCCAGCAGCTTACAGGGCGGGAAGGGCACTGAAGCTTTCTTT. Full variable domain (outside the CDR3, taken from reference TRBV13 and TRBJ1-1): AAGVIQSPRHLIKEKRETATLKCYPIPRHDTVYWYQQGPGQDPQFLISFYEKMQSDKGSIPDRFSAQQFSDYHSELNMSSLELGDSALYFCASSLQGGKGTEAFFGQGTRLTVV.

The rearrangement joins TRBV10-2 to TRBJ2-3; D unclear. Germline V gene sequence: CDR1 WSHSY, CDR2 SAAADI. The CDR3 runs 14 residues. V was clipped by 5 bases and J by 0 bases, with 9 bases between them. Here the CDR3 DNA reads TGCGCCAGCAGTTTAGTAACTAGCACAGATACGCAGTATTTT. This encodes CASSLVTSTDTQYF.

CDR3 sequence: CASSFQGARMETQYF. The CDR3 DNA is TGCGCCAGCAGCTTCCAGGGGGCGCGCATGGAGACCCAGTACTTC. V usage is TRBV5-1 and J usage is TRBJ2-5; 8 nucleotides line up with TRBD1. V lost 2 bases and J lost 5; bases outside the gene matches: 8. Germline V gene sequence: CDR1 SGHRS, CDR2 YFSETQ. CDR3 length equals 15 residues.